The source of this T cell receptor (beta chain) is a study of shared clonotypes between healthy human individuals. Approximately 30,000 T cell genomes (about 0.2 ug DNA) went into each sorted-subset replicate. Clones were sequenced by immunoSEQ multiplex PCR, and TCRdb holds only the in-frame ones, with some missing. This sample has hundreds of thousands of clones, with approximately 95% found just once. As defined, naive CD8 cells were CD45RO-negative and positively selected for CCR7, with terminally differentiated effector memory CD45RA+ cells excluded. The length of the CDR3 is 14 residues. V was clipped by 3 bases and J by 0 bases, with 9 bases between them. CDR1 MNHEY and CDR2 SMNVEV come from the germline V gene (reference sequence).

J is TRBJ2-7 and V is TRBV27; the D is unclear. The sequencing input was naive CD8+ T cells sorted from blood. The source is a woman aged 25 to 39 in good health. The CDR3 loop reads CASSFRQTSYEQYF. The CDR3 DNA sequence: TGTGCCAGCAGTTTCAGGCAGACCTCCTACGAGCAGTACTTC.